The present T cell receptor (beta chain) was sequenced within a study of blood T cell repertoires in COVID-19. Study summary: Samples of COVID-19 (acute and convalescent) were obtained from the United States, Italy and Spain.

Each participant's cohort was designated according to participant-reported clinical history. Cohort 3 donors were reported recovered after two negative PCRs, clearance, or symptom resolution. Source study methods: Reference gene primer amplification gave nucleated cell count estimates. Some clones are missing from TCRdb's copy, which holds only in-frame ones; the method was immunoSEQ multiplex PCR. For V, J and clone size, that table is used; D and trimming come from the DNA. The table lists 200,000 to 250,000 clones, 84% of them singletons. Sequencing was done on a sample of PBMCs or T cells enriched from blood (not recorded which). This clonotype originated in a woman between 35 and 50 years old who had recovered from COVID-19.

DNA for the CDR3: TGTGCCAGCAGTAGGGGACTAGCGGGCAATGAGCAGTTCTTC. Its translation is CASSRGLAGNEQFF. This chain uses TRBV6-5 with TRBJ2-1; TRBD2 matches at 12 bases. Trimming took 5 bases from V and 6 from J; bases not matched to a gene: 2. Germline V CDR1 and CDR2: MNHEY, SVGAGI. The CDR3 extends over 14 amino acids.